This T cell receptor (beta chain) was sequenced in a study of cytomegalovirus exposure and HLA in healthy donors. Study-level information: The Caucasian-associated ancestry cluster held around 76% of roughly 400 genotyped donors.

The germline V gene encodes CDR1 SEHNR and CDR2 FQNEAQ (reference sequence). The length of the CDR3 is 14 residues. Trimming removed 5 bases from V and 3 bases from J; junction bases left unmatched: 4. Details on this clone: Antigen: not known.

Use of 60 Vbeta and 13 Jbeta primers characterized the PCR. Sequencing used immunoSEQ multiplex PCR; TCRdb keeps in-frame clones, though not all of them. The sample has 150,000 to 200,000 clones, about 76% seen once. Overall study results and limits: Follow-up analysis seemed to connect common viral pathogens with several of the most significant clusters identified. It was taken for granted in presence/absence analyses that sequencing depth across donors was roughly uniform. Of the V segments, some could not be distinguished, including TRBV6-2 and TRBV6-3, and were excluded.

V gene TRBV7-9 combines with J gene TRBJ2-7; 10 nucleotides match TRBD1. The sample consisted of PBMCs. This sequence was found in a male donor in good health and CMV-seropositive. The CDR3 bases are TGTGCCAGCAGCCTCGGACAGGGGGTCTACGAGCAGTACTTC. It encodes CASSLGQGVYEQYF.